This TCR beta chain was recovered during a study of shared clonotypes between healthy human individuals. Measured with immunoSEQ multiplex PCR; TCRdb has only the in-frame clones, and not every one. The profile shows over a million clones, approximately 80% of them singletons. The CDR3 is made up of 16 amino acids. Germline V CDR1 and CDR2: SGHRS, YFSETQ. After removal of 0 bases from V and 1 base from J, the junction contained 3 bases not matched to a gene. The TCR originated in a man between 18 and 35 years old in good health. Some clones in this sample may be carry-over from other donors' samples. The chain carries TRBV5-1 and TRBJ2-1, with 8 bases lining up with TRBD1. The sequenced sample was memory CD4+ T cells from PBMCs. Documented subset: CD45RA-negative fraction. The CDR3 region has the DNA TGCGCCAGCAGCTTGGCGGACAGGGCTTCCTACAATGAGCAGTTCTTC. This translates into CASSLADRASYNEQFF.